This T cell receptor beta chain emerged from a study of shared clonotypes between healthy human individuals (TCRdb year 2020). About the investigation overall: Three men and a couple of women, aged 18 to 49 years, made up the cohort. For each donor, three plates each were used for CD4 naive and CD4 memory, two plates were used for CD8 naive, and one plate was used for CD8 memory. To estimate repertoire size and how much clonotypes are shared between individuals, the study performed deep sequencing of blood TCR repertoires from a handful of healthy adults. To increase sequencing depth and limit assay-specific biases, TCR repertoire library preparation and sequencing were carried out by different laboratories using diverse techniques. Between about 0.94 and 8.9 billion PBMCs per donor were obtained by leukapheresis. Results the study describes overall, beyond this receptor: Only blood was sampled, and tissue TCR repertoires likely differ from those in blood. Larger estimated clonotype richness was generally found for naive subsets than for memory subsets. Sharing across a few donors was observed for approximately 4.6% of naive CD4, 3% to 3.5% of naive CD8, over 2% of memory CD4, and around 0.42% of memory CD8 clonotypes. Because the study included only a small number of donors, the genetic and exposure-history diversity represented was limited. Incomplete sequencing was indicated by rarefaction of sorted-subset datasets, despite the large sequencing depth. Pairwise subsampling indicated that sequencing depth was expected to affect the degree of clonotype sharing among donors. Clonotypes shared by all four sorted-subset donors showed higher generation probabilities than non-shared clonotypes.

TCR CDR3 regions were amplified from genomic DNA by multiplex PCR using the deep immunoSEQ assay. Genomic DNA extracted from each cell subset was distributed evenly over all wells of several immunoSEQ 96-well plates, and each plate served as one replicate. For sorted subsets, 150 to 200 ng genomic DNA, equal to tens of thousands of T cell genomes, was loaded into each replicate PCR. Purified libraries were quantified with a Qubit 3.0 fluorometer, sized on a Bioanalyzer 2100, and re-quantified with the KAPA Library Quantification kit. Each immunoSEQ 96-well plate was sequenced on its own single-read 150-cycle Illumina NextSeq 550 flow cell. Regarding the original processing steps: The immunoSEQ output contained only junctional sequences without quality scores, so filtering could not match that applied to full-length reads. Sequences were annotated with PyIR, a Python wrapper for IgBLAST v1.9, using IMGT germline references to assign V/J genes and CDR3. Any read was removed if the V/J assignment was weak (E-value above 1e-6), the CDR3 was missing, or the read contained stop codons, out-of-frame junctions, or ambiguous translated residues. V3J clonotypes were defined by identical inferred V gene, J gene, and CDR3 amino acid sequence. To compute the percentage overlap between repertoires, the number of shared unique clonotypes was divided by the size of the smaller repertoire. Repertoire richness was assessed with RTK rarefaction, the Chao1 estimator, and Recon v2.1 estimates of unobserved clonotypes. OLGA was used to compute generation probabilities for all TCRbeta clonotypes that the gDNA method yielded from a few donors. In TCRdb, the immuneACCESS table is reduced to in-frame sequences with V and J assigned. These tables do not hold every clone; where another copy was compared, an unresolved V gene accounts for under half, and the others remain unexplained. The V and J calls and clone size are taken from that table; D and trimming were inferred from the DNA. This sample has hundreds of thousands of clones in its table, and roughly 98% of those were observed once. Clones ranked in the top ten supply 0.3% to 0.35% of the sample.

Turning to this clone: It lacks a known antigen. No much larger clonotype is one base removed from it; base qualities were not supplied.

For the CD8 naive samples, CD45RO-negative cells were positively selected for CCR7, yielding a CD45RA+CCR7+ population from which TemRA cells were excluded. The donors were healthy, HIV-negative adults who had no recently reported acute infections or vaccinations. Every donor was a Caucasian adult residing in Nashville, Tennessee, USA. After blood collection by leukapheresis, PBMCs were isolated using Ficoll-Histopaque density gradient centrifugation and then cryopreserved in the vapor phase of liquid nitrogen. Purity and quantity of every magnetically sorted T cell population were checked by analytical flow cytometry. Genomic DNA was isolated from each sorted fraction and quantified by UV absorbance on a Nanodrop 2000c. From cysteine to phenylalanine, the CDR3 is 16 amino acids long. Of the read, only the CDR3 DNA is kept; its 48 bases are in frame from base 1. A distance of 23 bases separates the germline ends of V and J, which lose 6 bases and 8 bases respectively. CDR1 and CDR2 (SGHTA, FQGNSA) derive from the germline V gene.

The material sequenced was naive CD8+ T cells sorted from blood. The cell subset or site label for this specimen denotes: CD45RA+CCR7+. The source is a man aged 25-45 years in good health. Rearrangement joined TRBV7-2 to TRBJ2-1; TRBD1 is perhaps the D gene, given 6 matching bases. This receptor has the CDR3 CASRGSTGASPDEQFF. The DNA sequence follows: TGTGCCAGCAGGGGGTCGACAGGAGCGTCACCGGATGAGCAGTTCTTC.